Below, 3 T cell receptor beta chains from the same sample are listed, as sequenced in a study of blood T cell repertoires in COVID-19. Libraries were prepared by immunoSEQ multiplex PCR; TCRdb keeps only in-frame clonotypes and omits some of them. The table includes about 220,000 clones, less than 90% detected once. Sequencing was done on a sample of PBMCs or T cells enriched from blood (not recorded which). Source of these receptors: a woman aged 25 to 39 who had recovered from COVID-19.

J is TRBJ1-5 and V is TRBV3-1 (or the pseudogene TRBV3-2); a weak D match, TRBD1 (6 bases). This CDR3 has 15 amino acids. The germline V gene has CDR1 LGHDT and CDR2 YNNKEL (reference sequence). V lost 2 bases and J 2 bases, leaving 10 bases between the germline ends. The CDR3 protein is CASSQSGVGNQPQHF. The CDR3, as DNA: TGTGCCAGCAGCCAATCAGGGGTTGGCAATCAGCCCCAGCATTTT.

The CDR3 DNA reads as TGTGCCAGCAGCTTAGATGGCGGGGCTGAAGCTTTCTTT. Residues: CASSLDGGAEAFF. This sequence joins TRBV11-3 and TRBJ1-1, with D hard to call. The V end lost 0 bases, the J end lost 6 bases, and 8 bases lay between the germline ends. CDR1 and CDR2 (germline): SGHNT, YENEEA. The CDR3 contains 13 residues.

The CDR3 reads CASSQGQGRHTEAFF. The CDR3 region has the DNA TGTGCCAGCAGCCAAGGGCAGGGGAGACACACTGAAGCTTTCTTT. The chain has TRBV14 and TRBJ1-1, with D possibly TRBD1 on 6 matching bases. The V gene lost 1 base and the J gene lost 3 bases, with 12 bases spanning the gap. CDR1 is SGHDN, CDR2 FVKESK, per germline. There are 15 residues in the CDR3.